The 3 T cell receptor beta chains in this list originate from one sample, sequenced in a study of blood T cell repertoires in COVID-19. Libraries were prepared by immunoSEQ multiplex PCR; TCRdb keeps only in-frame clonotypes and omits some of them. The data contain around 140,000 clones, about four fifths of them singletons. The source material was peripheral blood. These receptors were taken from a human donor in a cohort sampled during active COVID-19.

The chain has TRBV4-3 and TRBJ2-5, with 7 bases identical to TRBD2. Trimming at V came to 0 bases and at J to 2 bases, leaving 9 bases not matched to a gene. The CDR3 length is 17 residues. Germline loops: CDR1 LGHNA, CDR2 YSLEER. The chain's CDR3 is CASSQEVGGSYQETQYF. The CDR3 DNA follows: TGCGCCAGCAGCCAAGAGGTCGGCGGGAGTTATCAAGAGACCCAGTACTTC.

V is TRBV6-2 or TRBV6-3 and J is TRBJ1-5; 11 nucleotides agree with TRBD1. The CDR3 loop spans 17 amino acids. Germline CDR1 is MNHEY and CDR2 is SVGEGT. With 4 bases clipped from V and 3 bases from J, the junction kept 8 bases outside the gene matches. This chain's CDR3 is CASSFWDRGNFNQPQHF. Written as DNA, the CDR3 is TGTGCCAGCAGTTTCTGGGACAGGGGGAATTTCAATCAGCCCCAGCATTTT.

The CDR3 bases are TGTGCCAGCTCCCGGGTGGAAAAACTGTTTTTT. It specifies CASSRVEKLFF. This rearrangement joins TRBV28 to TRBJ1-4; D is unclear. The CDR3 runs 11 residues. Trimming shortened V by 8 bases and J by 8 bases, and 9 bases separated the two germline ends. Germline V gene data show CDR1 as MDHEN and CDR2 as SYDVKM.